The entry below describes one T cell receptor (beta chain). The study ran its PCR with 60 Vbeta and 13 Jbeta primers. Data came from immunoSEQ multiplex PCR; TCRdb stores just in-frame clones and leaves some out. There are 150,000 to 200,000 clones in the sample; around 64% occur only once, and 2.5% to 3% lies in the top ten. The data originate from a study of cytomegalovirus exposure and HLA in healthy donors. Trimming took off 4 bases at V and 1 base at J, with 17 bases between the two ends. CDR1 is SGHDT, CDR2 YYEEEE, per germline. The CDR3 has 16 amino acids. The sample was PBMCs. This sequence was found in a woman in her twenties or thirties in good health and CMV-seronegative. V and J are TRBV5-6 and TRBJ1-1; D gene uncertain. CDR3 region: CASSQVEGIGNTEAFF. CDR3 DNA: TGTGCCAGCAGCCAAGTGGAGGGCATCGGGAACACTGAAGCTTTCTTT. The entire variable domain, with the rest obtained from reference TRBV5-6 and TRBJ1-1, is as follows: DAGVTQSPTHLIKTRGQQVTLRCSPKSGHDTVSWYQQALGQGPQFIFQYYEEEERQRGNFPDRFSGHQFPNYSSELNVNALLLGDSALYLCASSQVEGIGNTEAFFGQGTRLTVV.